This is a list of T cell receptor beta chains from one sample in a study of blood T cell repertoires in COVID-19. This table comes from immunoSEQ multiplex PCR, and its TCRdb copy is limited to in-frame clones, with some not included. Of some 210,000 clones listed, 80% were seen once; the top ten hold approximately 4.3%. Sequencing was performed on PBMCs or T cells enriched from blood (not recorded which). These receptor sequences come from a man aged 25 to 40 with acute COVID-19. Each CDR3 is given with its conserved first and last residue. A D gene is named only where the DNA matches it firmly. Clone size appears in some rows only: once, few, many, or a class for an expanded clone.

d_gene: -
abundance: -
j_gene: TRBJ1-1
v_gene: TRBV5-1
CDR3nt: TGCGCCAGCAGCTCGATGACAGGCCTGAACACTGAAGCTTTCTTT
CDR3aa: CASSSMTGLNTEAFF

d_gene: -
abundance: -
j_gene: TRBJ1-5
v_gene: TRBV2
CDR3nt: TGTGCCAGCAGTGCATTGAGCAATCAGCCCCAGCATTTT
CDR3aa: CASSALSNQPQHF

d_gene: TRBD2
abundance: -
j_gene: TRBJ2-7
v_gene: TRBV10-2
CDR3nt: TGCGCCAGCAGTGAAGACCAAGGACTAGCGGTACATTACGAGCAGTACTTC
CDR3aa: CASSEDQGLAVHYEQYF

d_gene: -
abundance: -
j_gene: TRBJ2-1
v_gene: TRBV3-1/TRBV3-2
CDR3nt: TGTGCCAGCAGCCAAGAAGGGGCGGGGCGGAGCTCCTACAATGAGCAGTTCTTC
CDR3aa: CASSQEGAGRSSYNEQFF

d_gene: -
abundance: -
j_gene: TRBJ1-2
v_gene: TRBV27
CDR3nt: TGTGCCAGCACGGGACAAGACTCGTATGGCTACACCTTC
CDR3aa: CASTGQDSYGYTF

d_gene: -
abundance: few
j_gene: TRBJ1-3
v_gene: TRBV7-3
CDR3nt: TGTGCCAGCAGCTCCGACAGCAACTCTGGAAACACCATATATTTT
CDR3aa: CASSSDSNSGNTIYF

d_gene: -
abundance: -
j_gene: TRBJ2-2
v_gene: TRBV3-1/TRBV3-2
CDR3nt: TGTGCCAGCAGCCCAGCCGTCGGGCGGGGGCCCACCGGGGAGCTGTTTTTT
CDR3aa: CASSPAVGRGPTGELFF

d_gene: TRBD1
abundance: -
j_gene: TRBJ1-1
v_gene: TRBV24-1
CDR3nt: TGTGCCAGTCAGGGGGCCATGAACACTGAAGCTTTCTTT
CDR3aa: CASQGAMNTEAFF

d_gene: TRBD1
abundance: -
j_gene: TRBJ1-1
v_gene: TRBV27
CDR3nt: TGTGCCAGCAGTTTGGGACAGCAGAACACTGAAGCTTTCTTT
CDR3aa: CASSLGQQNTEAFF

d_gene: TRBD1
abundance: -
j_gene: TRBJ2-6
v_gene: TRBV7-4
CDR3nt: TGTGCCAGCAGCTCGTCCGGGACAGCTGTCTCTGGGGCCAACGTCCTGACTTTC
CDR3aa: CASSSSGTAVSGANVLTF

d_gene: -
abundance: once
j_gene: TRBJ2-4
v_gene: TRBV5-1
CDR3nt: TGCGCCAGCAGCTCCCGGTCGGAGGCCAAAAACATTCAGTACTTC
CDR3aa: CASSSRSEAKNIQYF

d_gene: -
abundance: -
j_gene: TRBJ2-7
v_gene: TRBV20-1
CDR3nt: TGCAGTGCCCAGACTAGTTCCGAGCAGTACTTC
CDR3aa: CSAQTSSEQYF

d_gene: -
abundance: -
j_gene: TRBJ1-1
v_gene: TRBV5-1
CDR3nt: TGCGCCAGCAGCTTGACGGGACTGGACACTGAAGCTTTCTTT
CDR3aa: CASSLTGLDTEAFF

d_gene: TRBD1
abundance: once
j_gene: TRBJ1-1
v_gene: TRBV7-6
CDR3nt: TGTGCCAGCAGCTTGGGAGGACAGGGGTGGAACACTGAAGCTTTCTTT
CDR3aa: CASSLGGQGWNTEAFF

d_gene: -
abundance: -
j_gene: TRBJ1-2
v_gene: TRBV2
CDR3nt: TGTGCCAGCAGTGAAACTCAGGGCCCTAACTATGGCTACACCTTC
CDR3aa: CASSETQGPNYGYTF

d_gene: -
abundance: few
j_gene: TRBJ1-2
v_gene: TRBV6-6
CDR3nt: TGTGCCAGCAGTCCGTTTCTACAGGGACCGACTCCGTATGGCTACACCTTC
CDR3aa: CASSPFLQGPTPYGYTF

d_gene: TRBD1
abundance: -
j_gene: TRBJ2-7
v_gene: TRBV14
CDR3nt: TGTGCCAGCAGCCATGTGGACAGGGGGAACGAGCAGTACTTC
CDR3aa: CASSHVDRGNEQYF

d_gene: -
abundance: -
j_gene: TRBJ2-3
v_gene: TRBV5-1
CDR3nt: TGCGCCAGCAGCTTGCCAGGTGGCACAGATACGCAGTATTTT
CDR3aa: CASSLPGGTDTQYF

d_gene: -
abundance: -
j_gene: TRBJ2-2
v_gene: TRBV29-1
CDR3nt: TGCAGCGTTGAGCTATCGGAACAGGGTTTCACCGGGGAGCTGTTTTTT
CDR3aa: CSVELSEQGFTGELFF

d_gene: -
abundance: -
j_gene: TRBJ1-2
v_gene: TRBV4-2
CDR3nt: TGTGCCAGCAGCCAAGGCCCCGGTGGGGAGGACTATGGCTACACCTTC
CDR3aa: CASSQGPGGEDYGYTF

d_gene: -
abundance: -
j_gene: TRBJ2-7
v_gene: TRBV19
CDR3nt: TGTGCCAGTAGTATGGATCAGGGGGGACAGTACTTC
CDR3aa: CASSMDQGGQYF

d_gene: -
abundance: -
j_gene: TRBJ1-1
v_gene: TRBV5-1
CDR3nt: TGCGCCAGCAGCCTCGACAGCGATACTTTCTTT
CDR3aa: CASSLDSDTFF